This T cell receptor (beta chain) was documented in a study of T cell responses to AZD1222 COVID-19 vaccine. Remarks on this clone: Its antigen is unknown.

Libraries were prepared by immunoSEQ multiplex PCR; TCRdb keeps only in-frame clonotypes and omits some of them. Here the sample spans 90,000 to 140,000 clones, around 89% being singletons. The study, taken as a whole, reports: Donors, mostly white British, included more females; clonal diversity was possibly underestimated. Spike-specific TCR breadth and depth both grew after two AZD1222 doses. Reports say nearly half of spike-specific TCRs go after unmutated variant regions.

This TCR derives from an adult in good health. Sample: peripheral blood, taken on day 0 of AZD1222 vaccination.

The CDR3 nucleotides are TGTGCCAGCAGCTGGACTTCTCAGGGGATCGGTGGCTACACCTTC. Its protein is CASSWTSQGIGGYTF. The chain couples TRBV7-2 to TRBJ1-2; D perhaps matches TRBD1 (6 bases). The V end was cut by 4 bases, the J end by 7 bases, with 19 bases between. This CDR3 region has 15 residues. The germline V gene encodes CDR1 SGHTA and CDR2 FQGNSA.